This T cell receptor beta chain was recovered during a study of regulatory T cells in long-lasting Graves disease. Study-level information: Antithyroid drugs had been given to newly diagnosed Graves' patients for under 3 months. The study's findings and limits: The study found persistent patients shared more public clonotypes (around 2,500) than new patients (966).

This sample's time point: newly diagnosed GD, antithyroid drugs for less than 3 months. PBMC RNA was the source of the TCR library. This clonotype was recorded many times. Its cognate antigen is unknown. Arm-PCR of CDR3 regions with iRepertoire HTBI primers generated TCR beta libraries. TCRdb reprocessed the multiplex PCR reads with MiXCR, giving one entry per CDR3 protein. This sample carries 400,000 to 550,000 distinct CDR3 sequences, 16% of them seen once, and the ten largest clones take approximately 12%. These data were also reused for a study on T cells in Graves' hyperthyroidism and ophthalmopathy. As that study records: Clonotypes that were expanded in thyroid above 0.001 mostly appeared in blood too.

The TCR comes from a woman between 25 and 40 years old with Graves disease. Source: peripheral blood mononuclear cells (PBMCs), taken at new diagnosis, from a patient treated with antithyroid drugs.

The CDR3 spells CATSGLEGPNQPQHF. The DNA for the CDR3 is TGTGCCACCTCCGGCCTCGAGGGGCCCAATCAGCCCCAGCATTTT. This chain joins TRBV6-2 or TRBV6-3 and TRBJ1-5; D is perhaps TRBD1 (5 bases). Germline V gene sequence: CDR1 MNHEY, CDR2 SVGEGT. V was pared by 10 bases and J by 3 bases, with 19 bases between. The CDR3 covers 15 residues.